The clone carrying this T cell receptor beta chain appeared many times. This entry is derived from a study of neurological immune-mediated disorders. CDR1 MNHEY and CDR2 SVGAGI come from the germline V gene. This CDR3 has 13 amino acids. V gave up 4 bases and J gave up 8 bases; unmatched junction bases: 5. TCRdb re-called the 5' RACE reads with MiXCR, one entry per CDR3 protein. The sample consists of approximately 66,000 distinct CDR3 sequences, around 3.3% of them appearing once. The V and J genes are TRBV6-5 and TRBJ1-1; 9 bases align to TRBD1. This receptor was identified in a man aged 35 to 55 with multiple sclerosis. Sequencing input: PBMCs. The CDR3 is CASSSDRGLEAFF. The CDR3, as DNA: TGTGCCAGCAGTTCGGACAGGGGACTGGAAGCTTTCTTT.